This T cell receptor beta chain was captured in a study of cytomegalovirus exposure and HLA in healthy donors. The wider study: For the 300 to 450 genotyped donors, around 76% fell within the Caucasian-associated ancestry cluster. General observations from the study: A later analysis reported that several of the most significant clusters appeared to be linked to common viral pathogens, among them Epstein-Barr virus. Rarity characterized most TCR sequences, yet some public TCRs appeared in many donors. Sequencing likely produced, as an artifact, a cluster of highly shared sequence variants.

Only one count was recorded for this clone. Its specificity is not known. V shed 0 bases, J shed 7 bases, and the junction held 11 bases outside the gene matches. The CDR3 is 16 residues long. Germline V lookup: CDR1 LGHNA, CDR2 YSLEER. PCR primers comprised 60 Vbeta and 13 Jbeta primers. Sequenced by immunoSEQ multiplex PCR; TCRdb stores in-frame clones only, minus some. The top ten clones hold 4% to 5.5% of a sample with some 120,000 clones, roughly three quarters of them seen once. The sequence was obtained from a man aged 25 to 45 in good health and CMV-seropositive. This chain uses TRBV4-3 with TRBJ2-7, with TRBD1 identical over 8 bases. The specimen sequenced was PBMCs. CDR3 in DNA: TGCGCCAGCAGCCAAGATGGGAGACAGGGGTTCTCAGAGCAGTACTTC. This translates into CASSQDGRQGFSEQYF.